This is a list of T cell receptor beta chains from one sample in a study of blood T cells in healthy people across ages. TCRdb reprocessed the 5' RACE reads with MiXCR, giving one entry per CDR3 protein. Of approximately 1,000,000 distinct CDR3 sequences listed, 40% to 45% are singletons. Sequencing was performed on blood. These receptors were obtained from a woman aged 55-69 years in good health. CDR3s include the opening cysteine and the closing phenylalanine or tryptophan. Fields, in order: clone size, D gene, V gene, J gene, CDR3 DNA, CDR3 protein. A D gene is named only where the DNA matches it firmly. Clone size appears in some rows only: once, few, many, or a class for an expanded clone.

.,.,TRBV10-3,TRBJ2-7,TGTGCCATCAGTGGACTGAGTGAAGAGCAGTACTTC,CAISGLSEEQYF
few,.,TRBV6-6,TRBJ1-4,TGTGCCAGCACAGACTGGCGGGGGGTAGGCCATGATGAACTGTTTTTT,CASTDWRGVGHDELFF
.,TRBD1,TRBV6-6,TRBJ2-1,TGTGCCAGCAGTTGGGGACAGAATGAGCAGTTCTTC,CASSWGQNEQFF
.,TRBD2,TRBV20-1,TRBJ2-1,TGCAGTGCTAGACACTCACTAGCGGGGATGTACAATGTGCAGTTCTTC,CSARHSLAGMYNVQFF
few,.,TRBV7-9,TRBJ2-1,TGTGCCAGCAGCAACCGGGACCGTTACAATGAGCAGTTCTTC,CASSNRDRYNEQFF
few,.,TRBV10-3,TRBJ2-3,TGTGCCATCAGTGTGCAGCGGAGTGGCACAGATACGCAGTATTTT,CAISVQRSGTDTQYF
.,.,TRBV20-1,TRBJ2-1,TGCAGTGCCCACAAGGCGAGACAAACTTTAAATGAGCAGTTCTTC,CSAHKARQTLNEQFF
.,.,TRBV28,TRBJ2-5,TGTGCCAGCAAAGCCCCCCCTTTAGGGCCCCTCGGGCAGTACTTC,CASKAPPLGPLGQYF
.,TRBD2,TRBV4-2,TRBJ2-1,TGTGCCAGCAGCCAAGACCAACGACTAGCGGGCACAATCTACAGTGAGCAGTTCTTC,CASSQDQRLAGTIYSEQFF
.,.,TRBV7-2,TRBJ1-4,TGTGCCAGCAGCTTAGGCGGGAACCCTGGTGAAAAACTGTTTTTT,CASSLGGNPGEKLFF
.,TRBD2,TRBV29-1,TRBJ2-7,TGCGGCGCCCTTAGCGGGAACTCCTACGAGCAGTACTTC,CGALSGNSYEQYF
.,.,TRBV6-6,TRBJ2-5,TGTGCCAGCAGTTACATTGCGGAGACCCAGTACTTC,CASSYIAETQYF
.,.,TRBV12-3/TRBV12-4,TRBJ2-2,TGTGCCAGCAGTTTTTTAGGCAGGGGACTCGCCGGGGAGCTGTTTTTT,CASSFLGRGLAGELFF
few,.,TRBV5-6,TRBJ2-1,TGTGCCAGCAGTTCCTGGGGCGCGGGGTCCTACAATGAGCAGTTCTTC,CASSSWGAGSYNEQFF
.,.,TRBV30,TRBJ2-7,TGTGCCCTAAGAGCCGTAGGGGGGAACTACGAGCAGTACTTC,CALRAVGGNYEQYF
few,.,TRBV6-6,TRBJ2-1,TGTGCCAGCAGCCCGTTCCGATATGAGCAGTTCTTC,CASSPFRYEQFF
few,.,TRBV7-8,TRBJ1-2,TGTGCCAGCAGCTTAGAGGCAGGGCCTGGCTATGGCTACACCTTC,CASSLEAGPGYGYTF
.,.,TRBV7-8,TRBJ1-4,TGTGCCAGCAGCTTAGATAATGAAAAACTGTTTTTT,CASSLDNEKLFF